This passage covers 23 T cell receptor beta chains from one sample sequenced in a study of T cells in women clearing cervical HPV infection. The assay was immunoSEQ multiplex PCR, and TCRdb's table has in-frame clones only and misses some. The sample data list 44,000 or so clones. Sequencing was done on a sample of blood buffy coat. These receptors all stem from a woman between 18 and 70 years old with a cervical HPV16 infection that either progressed to CIN3+ or cleared (not recorded which).

With respect to this clone: The read gets to within 3 residues of the CDR3 end, and the germline J gene fills in the rest. The rearrangement links TRBV19 to TRBJ1-4, with TRBD1 matching over 7 bases. Per germline, CDR1 LNHDA and CDR2 SQIVND (reference sequence). The CDR3 is 18 residues long. The CDR3 reads CASSPLSGGSPYNSPLFF. CDR3 bases read: TGTGCCAGTAGTCCTCTCTCAGGGGGGAGCCCCTATAATTCACCA.

Remarks on this clone: The read halts 3 residues ahead of the CDR3 end, with the missing end drawn from the germline J gene. The chain carries TRBV18 and TRBJ1-4; a weak D match, TRBD1 (6 bases). Trimming pared 3 bases from V and 3 bases from J, leaving 8 bases between. The length of the CDR3 is 14 residues. Germline values: CDR1 KGHSH, CDR2 LQKENI. This CDR3 reads CASSPDRSNEKLFF. CDR3 DNA (partial): TGTGCCAGCTCACCGGACAGATCTAATGAAAAA.

A note on this clone: Read sequence stops 3 residues before the CDR3 end, and the germline J gene provides the missing end. The genes are TRBV12-3 or TRBV12-4 and TRBJ2-7, with D unclear. Trimming took 3 bases from V and 5 from J, leaving 8 bases between them. This CDR3 has 12 residues. CDR3 bases read: TGTGCCAGCAGTTTCGGTATGGACGAG. It specifies CASSFGMDE. The complete CDR3 protein is CASSFGMDEQYF.

Comment on this clone: The read ends 3 residues shy of where the CDR3 ends; the end is completed using the germline J gene. The chain combines TRBV15 with TRBJ1-4; D unclear. Per germline, CDR1 LNHNV and CDR2 YYDKDF (reference sequence). The CDR3 runs 16 residues. Deletions cut 0 bases from V and 0 bases from J, with 8 bases between. The CDR3 sequence: CATSRDRVATNEKLFF. Incomplete CDR3 DNA: TGTGCCACCAGCAGAGATCGGGTTGCAACTAATGAAAAA. The full variable domain, its missing parts supplied by reference TRBV15 and TRBJ1-4, is DAMVIQNPRYQVTQFGKPVTLSCSQTLNHNVMYWYQQKSSQAPKLLFHYYDKDFNNEADTPDNFQSRRPNTSFCFLDIRSPGLGDTAMYLCATSRDRVATNEKLFFGSGTQLSVL.

Worth noting for this clone: The read is 3 residues too short to cover the CDR3 end, so that end is filled in from the germline J gene. V and J are TRBV7-6 and TRBJ1-4; D is unclear. Germline CDR1 SGHVS, CDR2 FNYEAQ. The CDR3 runs to 15 residues. The DNA read from the CDR3 is TGTGCCAGCAGCTTGGGTCAGGTCGATAATTCACCA. It translates to CASSLGQVDNSP. In full, the CDR3 is CASSLGQVDNSPLFF.

A remark on this clone: The read terminates 3 residues before the CDR3 end, so the remaining end is supplied by the germline J gene. V and J are TRBV20-1 and TRBJ2-4; TRBD2 agrees at 12 bases. Germline CDR1 reads DFQATT; CDR2 reads SNEGSKA (reference sequence). The CDR3 consists of 14 residues. This CDR3 reads CSATLAGGREDQYF. The covered CDR3 bases are TGCAGTGCTACCCTAGCGGGGGGGCGAGAAGAT.

The DNA read from the CDR3 is TGTGCCAGCAGCTTTGTAAGCACAGATACG. Translation gives CASSFVSTDT. The full CDR3 protein is CASSFVSTDTQYF. The rearrangement joins TRBV7-9 to TRBJ2-3; D call uncertain. The CDR3 is cut off 3 residues early in the read; its end comes from the germline J gene. V shed 3 bases and J shed 0 bases, with 4 bases lying between them. This CDR3 has 13 residues. CDR1 and CDR2 from the germline V gene are SEHNR and FQNEAQ (reference sequence).

Comments on this clone: The CDR3 end falls 3 residues outside the read, so it is completed with the germline J gene. The chain employs TRBV12-3 or TRBV12-4 and TRBJ2-7; a possible D gene is TRBD2 (7 bases). There are 15 residues in the CDR3. V was shortened by 6 bases and J by 3 bases, with 18 bases between the two germline ends. Here the CDR3 reads CASRSAGGRYYEQYF. The DNA read from the CDR3 is TGTGCCAGCAGGTCGGCCGGGGGGCGGTACTACGAG.

Worth noting for this clone: With the read ending 3 residues before the CDR3 end, the germline J gene is used to fill in that end. V and J are TRBV19 and TRBJ2-7; 10 bases agree with TRBD1. Trimming at V came to 3 bases and at J to 3 bases, leaving 2 bases not matched to a gene. From germline, CDR1 is LNHDA and CDR2 SQIVND (reference sequence). There are 14 residues in the CDR3. The part of the CDR3 DNA that was read is TGTGCCAGTAGTATGGGGACAGGGGACTACGAG. It translates to CASSMGTGDYE. The CDR3 in full is CASSMGTGDYEQYF.

The covered CDR3 bases are TGCAGTGCTAGAGCCACAGGGGTTGCGCTCCACGAG. Amino acid sequence: CSARATGVALHE. The CDR3 reads in full as CSARATGVALHEQYF. V is TRBV20-1 and J is TRBJ2-7; 7 bases agree with TRBD1. The CDR3 is cut off 3 residues early in the read; its end comes from the germline J gene. This CDR3 contains 15 residues. V lost 1 base, J lost 5 bases, and 11 bases stayed unmatched. Germline CDR1 is DFQATT and CDR2 is SNEGSKA (reference sequence).

A remark on this clone: The read ends 3 residues early relative to the CDR3; the germline J gene fills the gap. The chain employs TRBV5-1 and TRBJ2-2, with 10 bases fitting TRBD1. Germline CDR1 SGHRS, CDR2 YFSETQ. The CDR3 runs to 15 residues. Trimming cost V 4 bases and J 6 bases; bases outside gene matches: 6. The sequenced part of the CDR3 DNA is TGCGCCAGCAGCAAATCCGGGACAGGGGCCGGGGAG. This codes for CASSKSGTGAGE. The whole CDR3 reads CASSKSGTGAGELFF. The whole variable domain, remainder taken from reference TRBV5-1 and TRBJ2-2, is KAGVTQTPRYLIKTRGQQVTLSCSPISGHRSVSWYQQTPGQGLQFLFEYFSETQRNKGNFPGRFSGRQFSNSRSEMNVSTLELGDSALYLCASSKSGTGAGELFFGEGSRLTVL.

As for this clone: Coverage ceases 3 residues before the CDR3 finishes, and the germline J gene fills in the end. The chain couples TRBV10-1 to TRBJ2-7; tentatively, D is TRBD1 (6 bases). The ends were cut back, 6 bases at V and 6 bases at J, with 15 bases in the middle. CDR3 length equals 13 residues. Germline assignment: CDR1 WNHNN and CDR2 SYGVQD (reference sequence). The DNA read from the CDR3 is TGCGCCAGCAGCCCCAGGACAGACGTCGAG. This encodes CASSPRTDVE. The entire CDR3 reads CASSPRTDVEQYF.

A word on this clone: The read finishes 3 residues shy of the CDR3 end, and the germline J gene is used to complete it. This chain links TRBV7-9 with TRBJ1-1; 7 nucleotides match TRBD1. Germline-derived CDR1 and CDR2 are SEHNR and FQNEAQ (reference sequence). Trimming at V came to 4 bases and at J to 0 bases, leaving 5 bases not matched to a gene. The CDR3 spans 15 residues. The CDR3 DNA, read in part, is TGTGCCAGCAGCTCCAGGGGGGCCTTGAACACTGAA. It codes for CASSSRGALNTE. The complete CDR3 protein is CASSSRGALNTEAFF.

CDR3 sequence: CASSPNRGGGYTF. Partial CDR3 DNA: TGTGCCAGCAGTCCGAACAGGGGGGGCGGC. V and J are TRBV12-3 or TRBV12-4 and TRBJ1-2; TRBD1 agrees at 8 bases. The observed sequence ends 3 residues before the CDR3 terminus, with the missing tail filled in from the germline J gene. CDR3 length: 13 residues.

As for this clone: With the read ending 3 residues before the CDR3 end, the germline J gene is used to fill in that end. The J gene is TRBJ2-2, the V gene TRBV28; 7 bases line up with TRBD1. CDR1 is MDHEN, CDR2 SYDVKM, per germline. CDR3 length: 14 residues. The CDR3 is CASHTGATNEKLFF. The part of the CDR3 DNA that was read is TGTGCCAGCCACACAGGGGCAACTAATGAAAAG. The whole variable domain, remainder taken from reference TRBV28 and TRBJ2-2, is DVKVTQSSRYLVKRTGEKVFLECVQDMDHENMFWYRQDPGLGLRLIYFSYDVKMKEKGDIPEGYSVSREKKERFSLILESASTNQTSMYLCASHTGATNEKLFFGEGSRLTVL.

Remarks on this clone: The read stops 3 residues short of the end of the CDR3; the missing end is completed from the germline J gene. The J gene is TRBJ2-7, the V gene TRBV28, with D possibly matching TRBD2 (5 bases). Germline loops: CDR1 MDHEN, CDR2 SYDVKM. This CDR3 has 17 amino acids. V was trimmed by 4 bases and J by 0 bases, leaving 19 bases between them. Here the CDR3 reads CASSYIFLGVSSYEQYF. CDR3 DNA, as far as it was read: TGTGCCAGCAGTTATATTTTCCTCGGGGTCAGCTCCTACGAG.

As for this clone: The CDR3 is cut off 3 residues early in the read; its end comes from the germline J gene. This rearrangement joins TRBV19 to TRBJ1-2; the match to TRBD1 covers 8 bases. Germline V gene data show CDR1 as LNHDA and CDR2 as SQIVND (reference sequence). Trimming took 9 bases from V and 2 from J; bases not matched to a gene: 11. CDR3 length: 15 residues. CDR3: CASGRLDRENYGYTF. The sequenced part of the CDR3 DNA is TGTGCCAGCGGGAGATTGGACAGGGAGAACTATGGC.

Partial CDR3 DNA: TGTGCCAGCAGCCGAGACTCCAATGAG. Amino acids: CASSRDSNE. The whole CDR3 is CASSRDSNEQFF. V and J are TRBV7-2 and TRBJ2-1; D unclear. Sequencing ends 3 residues short of the CDR3 end; the germline J gene provides the rest. V was trimmed by 5 bases and J by 6 bases, leaving 8 bases between them. The CDR3 consists of 12 residues. Germline CDR1 reads SGHTA; CDR2 reads FQGNSA.

A note on this clone: The CDR3 is cut off 3 residues early in the read; its end comes from the germline J gene. The V and J genes are TRBV29-1 and TRBJ2-3, with D perhaps matching TRBD2 (6 bases). Trimming cost V 6 bases and J 5 bases, with 12 bases left between them. In germline, CDR1 is SQVTM, CDR2 ANQGSEA. The CDR3 has 12 residues. The sequenced part of the CDR3 DNA is TGCAGCGTCCTGGCAGCGGGAGATACG. It yields the protein CSVLAAGDT. The entire CDR3 protein is CSVLAAGDTQYF.

CDR3 DNA (partial): TGCAGTGCTAGAGATCGACTAGCGGGGGTGTCCACCGGGGAG. Residues: CSARDRLAGVSTGE. The CDR3, in full, reads CSARDRLAGVSTGELFF. This chain links TRBV20-1 with TRBJ2-2; 12 positions match TRBD2. The missing CDR3 end, 3 residues past where the read stops, is filled in from the germline J gene. Trimming at V came to 0 bases and at J to 4 bases, leaving 6 bases not matched to a gene. CDR1 DFQATT and CDR2 SNEGSKA come from the germline V gene (reference sequence). The CDR3 sequence is 17 residues long.

To note about this clone: The sequence runs out 3 residues before the end of the CDR3; the remainder is reconstructed from the germline J gene. The chain has TRBV7-2 and TRBJ2-3; the D is unclear. Germline values: CDR1 SGHTA, CDR2 FQGNSA. The V gene lost 5 bases and the J gene lost 5 bases, with 8 bases spanning the gap. There are 12 residues in the CDR3. CDR3 amino acids: CASSPVVDTQYF. The covered CDR3 bases are TGTGCCAGCAGCCCTGTCGTAGATACG.

In the case of this clone: The CDR3 extends 3 residues past the end of the read, so its final part is completed from the germline J gene. This sequence joins TRBV20-1 and TRBJ2-7; the D gene is possibly TRBD1 (5 bases). This CDR3 region has 15 residues. Germline V gives CDR1 DFQATT, CDR2 SNEGSKA (reference sequence). The V end was cut by 0 bases, the J end by 2 bases, with 14 bases between. The CDR3 protein is CSARDRTRHPYEQYF. Incomplete CDR3 DNA: TGCAGTGCTAGAGATAGGACAAGGCACCCCTACGAG.

For this clone: The read finishes 3 residues shy of the CDR3 end, and the germline J gene is used to complete it. The V gene is TRBV9, the J gene TRBJ2-7; 12 positions match TRBD2. Germline lookup yields CDR1 SGDLS and CDR2 YYNGEE. Trimming removed 2 bases from V and 3 bases from J; junction bases left unmatched: 0. This CDR3 has 14 residues. Partial CDR3 DNA: TGTGCCAGCAGCGTGACTAGCGGGAGCTACGAG. It is translated as CASSVTSGSYE. The complete CDR3 reads CASSVTSGSYEQYF.